A single sample is the source of the 19 T cell receptor beta chains below, sequenced in a study of T cells after yellow fever vaccination (dated by TCRdb to between 2019 and 2020). Library preparation employed 5' RACE. The data were produced on an Illumina HiSeq 2500. The public reads were run again by TCRdb, first through fastp at Q25 and then through MiXCR, and only productive beta chains were kept. Rows are unified per CDR3 protein, each entry keeping the most common DNA and genes. This sample gives fewer than 150,000 distinct CDR3 sequences in total; roughly 7.9% of them show up just once. The ten largest clones represent approximately 2.7% of the sample. The treatment or condition label, read with the paper, signifies: live attenuated yellow fever vaccine strain. This specimen consisted of CD4+ T cells sorted from PBMCs, obtained about 41 days after the first yellow fever vaccination. The receptors here all came from a man between 18 and 35 years old who received the YFV17D yellow fever vaccine.

This clonotype appeared many times. The chain uses TRBV7-2 and TRBJ2-3; 9 bases match TRBD2. This CDR3 is built from 15 residues. Germline V gene sequence: CDR1 SGHTA, CDR2 FQGNSA. After removal of 5 bases from V and 4 bases from J, the junction contained 7 bases not matched to a gene. The CDR3 DNA sequence: TGTGCCAGCAGCGTTCAGCGGGGGGTACCAGATACGCAGTATTTT. It yields the protein CASSVQRGVPDTQYF.

A few counts support this clonotype. V and J are TRBV29-1 and TRBJ1-6; TRBD1 agrees at 9 bases. The V segment lost 6 bases and the J segment 8 bases; nucleotides outside the gene matches: 5. The germline V gene encodes CDR1 SQVTM and CDR2 ANQGSEA. The CDR3 spans 13 residues. The CDR3 sequence: CSVGQGKDSPLHF. The CDR3 DNA is TGCAGCGTCGGACAGGGGAAGGATTCACCCCTCCACTTT. Filled out from reference TRBV29-1 and TRBJ1-6, the complete variable domain reads SAVISQKPSRDICQRGTSLTIQCQVDSQVTMMFWYRQQPGQSLTLIATANQGSEATYESGFVIDKFPISRPNLTFSTLTVSNMSPEDSSIYLCSVGQGKDSPLHFGNGTRLTVT.

This clonotype was detected only a few times. The chain has TRBV9 and TRBJ1-2; 10 nucleotides line up with TRBD1. V trimming: 3 bases; J trimming: 4 bases; junction bases outside the gene matches: 6. Germline loops: CDR1 SGDLS, CDR2 YYNGEE. The length of the CDR3 is 15 residues. As DNA, the CDR3 is TGTGCCAGCAGCGCATCCGGGACAGGGGTCTATGGCTACACCTTC. This codes for CASSASGTGVYGYTF.

This sequence joins TRBV5-1 and TRBJ2-1; the match to TRBD2 covers 9 bases. V lost 3 bases, J lost 9 bases, and 10 bases stayed unmatched. Germline CDR1 and CDR2: SGHRS and YFSETQ. CDR3 length equals 15 residues. In DNA form, the CDR3 reads TGCGCCAGCAGCTCGGGCGGGGGGGCCCTCGCTGAGCAGTTCTTC. Protein product: CASSSGGGALAEQFF.

This clonotype has at least ten counts. The chain uses TRBV24-1 and TRBJ1-2; D is ambiguous. This CDR3 comprises 13 residues. Germline CDR1 and CDR2: KGHDR and SFDVKD. V shed 1 base and J shed 8 bases, with 10 bases lying between them. The DNA for the CDR3 is TGTGCCACCAGTGATTTTGAGGGATCGGGCTACACCTTC. It specifies CATSDFEGSGYTF.

This clonotype was recorded many times. V usage is TRBV6-4 and J usage is TRBJ2-7, with D tentatively TRBD1 or TRBD2 (7 bases each). Germline CDR1 MRHNA, CDR2 SNTAGT. Trimming cost V 2 bases and J 3 bases, with 26 bases left between them. This CDR3 spans 19 amino acids. Here the CDR3 reads CASSDLGRGGSNTNYEQYF. The CDR3 DNA reads as TGTGCCAGCAGTGACCTGGGCAGGGGGGGCTCAAACACTAACTACGAGCAGTACTTC.

This clonotype came up many times. The V call is TRBV20-1, the J call TRBJ2-1; 7 nucleotides align to TRBD2. With V trimmed by 6 bases and J by 2 bases, 10 bases remained unmatched. The CDR3 has 15 residues. CDR1 and CDR2 from the germline V gene are DFQATT and SNEGSKA (reference sequence). In DNA form, the CDR3 reads TGCAGTGCCCCGCGGGCGGGGGTAACCTACAATGAGCAGTTCTTC. It yields the protein CSAPRAGVTYNEQFF.

This clonotype showed up many times. This chain joins TRBV27 and TRBJ1-1; possible D gene TRBD1, 5 bases. Germline V gene data show CDR1 as MNHEY and CDR2 as SMNVEV (reference sequence). Trimming shortened V by 2 bases and J by 1 base, and 11 bases separated the two germline ends. The CDR3 runs to 15 residues. CDR3 amino acids: CASSLNGGQNTEAFF. CDR3 DNA: TGTGCCAGCAGTTTAAATGGCGGACAGAACACTGAAGCTTTCTTT.

This clonotype was picked up many times. This rearrangement joins TRBV11-2 to TRBJ2-7, with no clear D. CDR1 is SGHAT and CDR2 is FQNNGV in the germline V gene. Deletions cut 5 bases from V and 6 bases from J, with 20 bases between. CDR3 length equals 15 residues. The CDR3 loop is CASSLTTWTRSEQYF. The CDR3 coding sequence is TGTGCCAGCAGCCTCACTACATGGACGAGGAGCGAGCAGTACTTC.

In its sample, this clonotype was seen many times. The chain couples TRBV20-1 to TRBJ2-1; perhaps TRBD1 as D (6 bases). Germline CDR1 is DFQATT and CDR2 is SNEGSKA (reference sequence). Trimming took 5 bases from V and 1 from J, leaving 12 bases between them. This CDR3 has 14 residues. The CDR3 here is CSAVGHRSYNEQFF. In nucleotides, the CDR3 is TGCAGTGCTGTGGGACACAGGTCCTACAATGAGCAGTTCTTC.

At least ten counts were recorded for this clonotype. The chain links TRBV7-3 to TRBJ2-1; 8 bases fit TRBD1. This CDR3 spans 13 amino acids. The germline V gene has CDR1 SGHTA and CDR2 FQGTGA. J was trimmed by 5 bases and V by 6 bases; bases with no gene match: 3. CDR3 region: CASSPGQDNEQFF. CDR3 DNA: TGTGCCAGCAGTCCGGGACAGGACAATGAGCAGTTCTTC. Full variable domain (remainder filled in from reference TRBV7-3 and TRBJ2-1): GAGVSQTPSNKVTEKGKYVELRCDPISGHTALYWYRQSLGQGPEFLIYFQGTGAADDSGLPNDRFFAVRPEGSVSTLKIQRTERGDSAVYLCASSPGQDNEQFFGPGTRLTVL.

This clonotype was observed a few times. CDR3 in DNA: TGTGCCAGCAGCTTAGTGGGGGGCCAACCTGGGGCCAACGTCCTGACTTTC. This translates into CASSLVGGQPGANVLTF. The genes are TRBV7-6 and TRBJ2-6; D tentatively reads TRBD1 or TRBD2 (6 bases each). The CDR3 runs to 17 residues. Germline CDR1 and CDR2: SGHVS and FNYEAQ. V lost 1 base and J lost 2, with 12 bases in between.

This clonotype was counted at least ten times. The CDR3 DNA reads TGCAGCGTTGTCCCGGCTAGCGGGGTCTATACGCAGTATTTT. Amino acids: CSVVPASGVYTQYF. The chain uses TRBV29-1 and TRBJ2-3, with 9 bases aligning to TRBD2. The V gene's germline CDR1 is SQVTM and CDR2 ANQGSEA. This CDR3 spans 14 amino acids. The V gene end was trimmed by 4 bases and the J gene end by 7 bases; junction bases not matched to a gene: 9.

This clonotype was seen ten or more times. The chain uses TRBV4-1 and TRBJ1-2; 7 nucleotides line up with TRBD1. CDR1 and CDR2 from the germline V gene are MGHRA and YSYEKL. The CDR3 has 14 residues. The junction had 8 bases not matched to a gene; V was cut back by 3 bases and J by 7 bases. The CDR3 DNA is TGCGCCAGCAGCCATTCAGGGGGGGCGACTGGCTACACCTTC. Translating it yields CASSHSGGATGYTF.

In the case of this clonotype: A clone one base away is much larger, so this may be a read error. The genes are TRBV2 and TRBJ2-1, with 9 bases that match TRBD2. Germline values: CDR1 SNHLY, CDR2 FYNNEI. This CDR3 spans 14 amino acids. CDR3: CAISLSGGHNEQFF. CDR3 nucleotides: TGTGCCATCAGTCTTAGCGGGGGTCACAATGAGCAGTTCTTC.

The V call is TRBV20-1, the J call TRBJ2-3; 13 nucleotides align to TRBD2. The V gene end was trimmed by 6 bases and the J gene end by 3 bases; junction bases not matched to a gene: 12. The CDR3 totals 17 residues. Per germline, CDR1 DFQATT and CDR2 SNEGSKA (reference sequence). In DNA, the CDR3 is TGCAGTGCGACGACTAGCGGGGGGCCCCTTGTTACAGATACGCAGTATTTT. Translating it yields CSATTSGGPLVTDTQYF.

This clonotype has a count of ten or more. V and J are TRBV7-2 and TRBJ2-7; 8 bases align to TRBD1. Germline V CDR1 and CDR2: SGHTA, FQGNSA. The CDR3 consists of 15 residues. V lost 3 bases, J lost 5 bases, and 9 bases stayed unmatched. In DNA, the CDR3 is TGTGCCAGCAGCTTTCGGACAGGGAGTAGGGACGAGCAGTACTTC. Residues: CASSFRTGSRDEQYF.

This clonotype was seen many times. The chain recombines TRBV10-3 with TRBJ2-5; unclear D gene. This CDR3 spans 11 amino acids. Germline CDR1 ENHRY, CDR2 SYGVKD. V lost 4 bases, J lost 10 bases, and 10 bases lay in between. CDR3 loop: CAISGSLGQYF. The CDR3 nucleotides read TGTGCCATCAGTGGGAGCTTAGGCCAGTACTTC.

Many counts were recorded for this clonotype. DNA of the CDR3: TGTGCCAGCAGTTTAAGGAAGGGGGCCATATATTTT. Encoded protein: CASSLRKGAIYF. The chain is built from TRBV12-3 or TRBV12-4 and TRBJ1-3, with TRBD1 as a possible D gene (6 bases). Trimming took 2 bases from V and 11 from J, leaving 10 bases between them. CDR3 length: 12 amino acids.